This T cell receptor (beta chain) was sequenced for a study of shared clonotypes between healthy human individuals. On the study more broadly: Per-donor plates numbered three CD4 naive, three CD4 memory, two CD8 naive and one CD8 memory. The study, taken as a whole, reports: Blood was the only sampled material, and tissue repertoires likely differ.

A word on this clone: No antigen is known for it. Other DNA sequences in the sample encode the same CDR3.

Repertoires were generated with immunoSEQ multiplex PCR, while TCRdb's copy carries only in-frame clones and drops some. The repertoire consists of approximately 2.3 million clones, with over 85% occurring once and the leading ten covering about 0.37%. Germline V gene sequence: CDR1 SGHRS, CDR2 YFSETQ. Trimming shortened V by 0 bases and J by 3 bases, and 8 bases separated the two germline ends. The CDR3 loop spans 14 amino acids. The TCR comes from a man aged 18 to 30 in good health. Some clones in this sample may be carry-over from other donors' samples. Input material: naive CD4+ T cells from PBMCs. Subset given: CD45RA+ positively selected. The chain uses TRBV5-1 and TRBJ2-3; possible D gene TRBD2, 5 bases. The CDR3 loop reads CASSLVRETDTQYF. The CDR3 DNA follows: TGCGCCAGCAGCTTGGTGAGGGAGACAGATACGCAGTATTTT.